This TCR beta chain derives from a study of monozygotic twins with inflammatory bowel disease. TCRdb re-called the 5' RACE reads and shows each CDR3 protein once, DNA omitted. Its table records over 90,000 distinct CDR3 sequences. The receptor comes from a human donor with ulcerative colitis or Crohn's disease, or a healthy co-twin of an affected twin (not recorded which). The source material was blood.

CDR3 sequence reads: CASSLGATDPYEQYF. The chain couples TRBV7-2 to TRBJ2-7. The CDR3 has 15 amino acids. Looked up from germline, CDR1 is SGHTA and CDR2 is FQGNSA. The variable domain in full, completed from reference TRBV7-2 and TRBJ2-7, reads GAGVSQSPSNKVTEKGKDVELRCDPISGHTALYWYRQSLGQGLEFLIYFQGNSAPDKSGLPSDRFSAERTGGSVSTLTIQRTQQEDSAVYLCASSLGATDPYEQYFGPGTRLTVT.